This TCR beta chain stems from a study of CD8+ T cells in alopecia areata. Alopecia areata patients provided lesional scalp punch biopsies and peripheral blood. Sequencing templates came from extracted RNA that was reverse transcribed into cDNA. This table comes from immunoSEQ multiplex PCR, and its TCRdb copy is limited to in-frame clones, with some not included. This sample has just over 5,500 clones, with just over 60% found just once. CDR3 size: 17 residues. V dropped 4 bases and J dropped 0; count of bases not matched to a gene: 9. In germline, CDR1 is SGHAT, CDR2 FQNNGV. Material: skin, obtained at week 0. The receptor comes from a human donor with alopecia areata. The chain combines TRBV11-2 with TRBJ1-1; 9 positions agree with TRBD1. For the CDR3, the DNA is TGTGCCAGCAGCTCTGAATCCGGGACAGGGATGAACACTGAAGCTTTCTTT. Protein product: CASSSESGTGMNTEAFF.